These T cell receptor beta chains were read from a single sample in a study of neurological immune-mediated disorders. TCRdb reanalysed the 5' RACE reads using MiXCR and keeps one entry per CDR3 protein. The repertoire holds approximately 130,000 distinct CDR3 sequences, with about 3.4% as singletons. The specimen was PBMCs. These receptor sequences come from a woman aged 25 to 39 with multiple sclerosis. The CDR3 runs from the conserved cysteine through the conserved F or W. A D gene is named only where the DNA matches it firmly. Clone size is not always given. Where it is, it says once, few, many or a class for expanded clones.

TRBD1	TRBV6-2/TRBV6-3	TRBJ1-1	.	TGTGCCAGCAGTTTAGGACAGGTGAACACTGAAGCTTTCTTT	CASSLGQVNTEAFF
.	TRBV7-6	TRBJ1-6	many	TGTGCCAGCAGCTTAGAGGGTGAGAGTTCACCCCTCCACTTT	CASSLEGESSPLHF
TRBD2	TRBV20-1	TRBJ2-1	many	TGCAGTGCTAGAGACTACGGGGACGAGAACGGGAGGAGCTCCTACAATGAGCAGTTCTTC	CSARDYGDENGRSSYNEQFF
TRBD2	TRBV7-8	TRBJ2-1	many	TGTGCCAGCAGCATTGGGCGGGCGGGGGGCCGGCGTGAGCAGTTCTTC	CASSIGRAGGRREQFF
.	TRBV20-1	TRBJ1-2	many	TGCAGTGCTAGTTATGTTGGGGAGCTTAACTATGGCTACACCTTC	CSASYVGELNYGYTF
.	TRBV20-1	TRBJ2-5	many	TGCAGTGCTTCACCCCGGGACCAAGAACACCAAGAGACCCAGTACTTC	CSASPRDQEHQETQYF
.	TRBV7-9	TRBJ1-1	many	TGTGCCAGCAGCCCGGATGTCAACACTGAAGCTTTCTTT	CASSPDVNTEAFF
TRBD1	TRBV6-6	TRBJ2-7	many	TGTGCCAGCTCTGAGGCAGGGGGCTTTGACGAGCAGTACTTC	CASSEAGGFDEQYF
.	TRBV18	TRBJ1-6	many	TGTGCCAGCTCACCCCGACAGGCCGACAATAATTCACCCCTCCACTTT	CASSPRQADNNSPLHF
.	TRBV7-7	TRBJ2-1	many	TGTGCCAGCAGCTTACAGCCCACGGGCACTTACAATGAGCAGTTCTTC	CASSLQPTGTYNEQFF
.	TRBV7-2	TRBJ2-1	few	TGTGCCAGCAGCTTAGTTGGAACTCCGAACTACAATGAGCAGTTCTTC	CASSLVGTPNYNEQFF
TRBD1	TRBV20-1	TRBJ1-2	many	TGCAGTGCTAGAGCTTTTGGGACAGGAGAAGACTATGGCTACACCTTC	CSARAFGTGEDYGYTF
TRBD2	TRBV5-6	TRBJ2-3	many	TGTGCCAGCAGCTCCTTAGCGGGCTGGACAGATACGCAGTATTTT	CASSSLAGWTDTQYF
TRBD1	TRBV5-1	TRBJ2-3	many	TGCGCCAGCAGCTTAGAGATGGACAGGGGGACGCAGTATTTT	CASSLEMDRGTQYF
.	TRBV7-9	TRBJ1-1	many	TGTGCCAGCAGCCAGGGACATATTAAGAACACTGAAGCTTTCTTT	CASSQGHIKNTEAFF
.	TRBV3-1	TRBJ2-4	many	TGTGCCAGCAGCCAAGCGGAGCGTCTGGTCAAAAACATTCAGTACTTC	CASSQAERLVKNIQYF
TRBD2	TRBV7-9	TRBJ2-1	many	TGTGCCAGCAGCTTGAAACTAGCGGGGGGTTACAATGAGCAGTTCTTC	CASSLKLAGGYNEQFF
TRBD2	TRBV5-6	TRBJ2-2	many	TGTGCCAGCAGCACCAGCGGGATAGGACGGACCGGGGAGCTGTTTTTT	CASSTSGIGRTGELFF
.	TRBV29-1	TRBJ1-3	many	TGCAGCGTTGCTGATGGGACTGGAGGGATGAACACCATATATTTT	CSVADGTGGMNTIYF
TRBD1	TRBV3-1	TRBJ1-4	many	TGTGCCAGCAGCCTTACCGGGACAGGTCGGGAAAAACTGTTTTTT	CASSLTGTGREKLFF
.	TRBV7-2	TRBJ1-1	many	TGTGCCAGCAGCTTAGGTTGGGGAACCATGAACACTGAAGCTTTCTTT	CASSLGWGTMNTEAFF
.	TRBV4-1	TRBJ2-1	many	TGCGCCAGCAGCCAATACACAGAACCCTACAATGAGCAGTTCTTC	CASSQYTEPYNEQFF
TRBD1	TRBV12-3/TRBV12-4	TRBJ2-2	many	TGTGCCAGCAGTCGGGACAGGGGGAGCACCGGGGAGCTGTTTTTT	CASSRDRGSTGELFF
.	TRBV7-9	TRBJ2-5	many	TGTGCCAGCAACCAAGCTGGGGGGCCCCCTCCGTACTTC	CASNQAGGPPPYF
.	TRBV12-3/TRBV12-4	TRBJ1-1	many	TGTGCCAGCAGTTTTAACATGAAGAGGGGCGAAGCTTTCTTT	CASSFNMKRGEAFF
.	TRBV7-9	TRBJ2-7	.	TGTGCCAGCAGACCTGACACGACCTACGAGCAGTACTTC	CASRPDTTYEQYF
.	TRBV19	TRBJ1-1	few	TGTGCCAGTAGCTACGTCGTATCTGCTGAAGCTTTCTTT	CASSYVVSAEAFF
.	TRBV5-1	TRBJ1-1	many	TGCGCCAGCAGCTTGGCCGCGGTGGGGGGCACTGAAGCTTTCTTT	CASSLAAVGGTEAFF
TRBD1	TRBV12-3/TRBV12-4	TRBJ1-2	many	TGTGCCAGCAGTTGGGACAGGGGCTGGCGTGGCTACACCTTC	CASSWDRGWRGYTF
.	TRBV12-3/TRBV12-4	TRBJ1-2	many	.	CASSFGEGNYGYTF
TRBD2	TRBV20-1	TRBJ2-3	many	TGCAGTGCTAAAGGGACTAGCCTAAACACAGATACGCAGTATTTT	CSAKGTSLNTDTQYF
.	TRBV20-1	TRBJ2-7	many	TGCAGTGCTAGAGTTCTTAGGGGAAACTACGAGCAGTACTTC	CSARVLRGNYEQYF
.	TRBV7-9	TRBJ2-3	many	TGTGCCAGCAGCCCGCCGGACGCGGATACGCAGTATTTT	CASSPPDADTQYF
.	TRBV12-3/TRBV12-4	TRBJ2-3	many	TGTGCCAGCAGTCCAGTCACAGATACGCAGTATTTT	CASSPVTDTQYF
.	TRBV6-5	TRBJ1-1	many	TGTGCCAGCAGTCAAAGGGTCGGATTATTGAACACTGAAGCTTTCTTT	CASSQRVGLLNTEAFF
.	TRBV6-5	TRBJ1-5	many	TGTGCCAGCAGTTCAGGGGAGGGTAATCAGCCCCAGCATTTT	CASSSGEGNQPQHF
.	TRBV20-1	TRBJ2-7	many	TGCAGTGCTAGAGTGGGGGTCGGCGGGACCTACGAGCAGTACTTC	CSARVGVGGTYEQYF
TRBD1	TRBV4-3	TRBJ1-5	many	TGCGCCAGCAGCCATAACAGGGGGTCGGGTCAGCCCCAGCATTTT	CASSHNRGSGQPQHF